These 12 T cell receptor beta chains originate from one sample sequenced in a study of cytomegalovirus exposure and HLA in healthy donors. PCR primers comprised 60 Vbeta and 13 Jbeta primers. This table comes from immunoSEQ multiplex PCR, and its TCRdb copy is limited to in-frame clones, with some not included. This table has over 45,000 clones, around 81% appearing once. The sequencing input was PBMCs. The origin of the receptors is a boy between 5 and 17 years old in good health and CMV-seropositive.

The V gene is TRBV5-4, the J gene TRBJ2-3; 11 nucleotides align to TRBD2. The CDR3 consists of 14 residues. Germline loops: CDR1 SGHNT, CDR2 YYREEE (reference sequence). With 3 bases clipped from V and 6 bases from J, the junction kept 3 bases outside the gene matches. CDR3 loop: CASSSRTSGDTQYF. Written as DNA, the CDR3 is TGTGCCAGCAGCTCCAGGACTAGCGGGGATACGCAGTATTTT.

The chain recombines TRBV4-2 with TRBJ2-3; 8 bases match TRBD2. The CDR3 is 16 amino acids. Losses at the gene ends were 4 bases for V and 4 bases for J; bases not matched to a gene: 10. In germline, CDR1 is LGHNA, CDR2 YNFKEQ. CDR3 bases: TGTGCCAGCAGCCCTCGAAGTAGCGGGGCCTCAGATACGCAGTATTTT. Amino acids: CASSPRSSGASDTQYF.

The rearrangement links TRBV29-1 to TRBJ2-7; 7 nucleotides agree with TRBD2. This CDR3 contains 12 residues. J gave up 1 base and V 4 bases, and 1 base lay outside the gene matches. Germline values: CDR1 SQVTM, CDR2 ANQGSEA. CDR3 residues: CSVAGGSYEQYF. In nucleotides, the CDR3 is TGCAGCGTTGCGGGAGGTTCCTACGAGCAGTACTTC.

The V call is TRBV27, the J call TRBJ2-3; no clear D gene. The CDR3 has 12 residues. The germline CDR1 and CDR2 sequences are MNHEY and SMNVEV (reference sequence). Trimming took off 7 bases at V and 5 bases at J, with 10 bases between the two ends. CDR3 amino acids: CASKSYRDTQYF. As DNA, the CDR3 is TGTGCCAGCAAATCTTATCGAGATACGCAGTATTTT.

The CDR3 reads CSVDGGVTGNTIYF. The CDR3 DNA is TGCAGCGTTGATGGGGGGGTGACTGGAAACACCATATATTTT. This sequence joins TRBV29-1 and TRBJ1-3, with TRBD1 as a possible D gene (5 bases). CDR3 length: 14 residues. Per the germline V gene, CDR1 is SQVTM and CDR2 is ANQGSEA. V dropped 3 bases and J dropped 2 bases, with 11 bases sitting between them.

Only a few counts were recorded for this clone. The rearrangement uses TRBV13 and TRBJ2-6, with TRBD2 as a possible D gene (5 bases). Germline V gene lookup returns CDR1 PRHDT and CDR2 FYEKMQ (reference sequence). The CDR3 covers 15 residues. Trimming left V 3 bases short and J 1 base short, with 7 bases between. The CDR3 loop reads CASSLRRSGANVLTF. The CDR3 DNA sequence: TGTGCCAGCAGCTTGAGGAGGTCTGGGGCCAACGTCCTGACTTTC.

The chain's CDR3 is CSDRTGRATQYF. The CDR3 nucleotides read TGCAGCGACCGAACAGGGCGGGCTACGCAGTATTTT. This sequence joins TRBV29-1 and TRBJ2-3; a possible D gene is TRBD1 (6 bases). CDR1 and CDR2 (germline): SQVTM, ANQGSEA. The CDR3 has 12 amino acids. V lost 7 bases and J 8 bases, leaving 16 bases between the germline ends.

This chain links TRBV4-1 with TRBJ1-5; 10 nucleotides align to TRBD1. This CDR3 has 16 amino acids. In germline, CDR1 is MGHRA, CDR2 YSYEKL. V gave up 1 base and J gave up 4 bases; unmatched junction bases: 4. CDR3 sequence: CASSQVLDRGNQPQHF. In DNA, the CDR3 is TGCGCCAGCAGCCAAGTCCTGGACAGGGGGAATCAGCCCCAGCATTTT.

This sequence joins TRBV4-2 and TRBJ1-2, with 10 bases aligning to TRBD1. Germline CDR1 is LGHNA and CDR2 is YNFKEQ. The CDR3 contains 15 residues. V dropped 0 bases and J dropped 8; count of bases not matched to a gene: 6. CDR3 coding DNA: TGTGCCAGCAGCCAAGAGGTCCGGGACAGGGGCGGCTACACCTTC. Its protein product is CASSQEVRDRGGYTF.

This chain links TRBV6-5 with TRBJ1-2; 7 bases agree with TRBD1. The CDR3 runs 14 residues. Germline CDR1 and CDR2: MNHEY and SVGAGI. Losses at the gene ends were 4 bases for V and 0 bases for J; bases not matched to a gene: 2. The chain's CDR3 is CASSSGTANYGYTF. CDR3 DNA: TGTGCCAGCAGTTCCGGGACAGCTAACTATGGCTACACCTTC.

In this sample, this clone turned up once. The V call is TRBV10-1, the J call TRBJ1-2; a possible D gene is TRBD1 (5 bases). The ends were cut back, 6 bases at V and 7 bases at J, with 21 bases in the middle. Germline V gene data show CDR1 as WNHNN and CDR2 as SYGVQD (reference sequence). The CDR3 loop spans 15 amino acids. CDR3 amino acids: CASSDSGTLFAGYTF. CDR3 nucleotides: TGCGCCAGCAGCGACTCCGGGACTTTGTTTGCTGGCTACACCTTC.

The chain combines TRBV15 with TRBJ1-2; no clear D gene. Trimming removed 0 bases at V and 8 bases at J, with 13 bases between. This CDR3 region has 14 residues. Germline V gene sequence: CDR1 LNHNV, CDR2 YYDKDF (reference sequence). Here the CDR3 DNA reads TGTGCCACCAGCAGAGATTTGACACGGAGGGGCTACACCTTC. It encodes CATSRDLTRRGYTF.